This TCR beta chain stems from a study of T cells in localized non-small cell lung cancer. TCRdb keeps only in-frame clones here, not all; method: immunoSEQ multiplex PCR. The sample has about 23,000 clones, around 89% seen once. Germline V CDR1 and CDR2: LNHDA, SQIVND (reference sequence). The junction had 17 bases not matched to a gene; V was cut back by 7 bases and J by 6 bases. The CDR3 covers 17 residues. The rearrangement joins TRBV19 to TRBJ2-2, with 7 nucleotides matching TRBD2. The sample here was peripheral blood mononuclear cells, taken before any cancer treatment. This sequence was found in a woman aged 35 to 70 with stage III lung adenocarcinoma. CDR3 protein: CASTPFEREVTAGELFF. CDR3 in DNA: TGTGCCAGTACCCCCTTTGAACGGGAGGTAACCGCCGGGGAGCTGTTTTTT.